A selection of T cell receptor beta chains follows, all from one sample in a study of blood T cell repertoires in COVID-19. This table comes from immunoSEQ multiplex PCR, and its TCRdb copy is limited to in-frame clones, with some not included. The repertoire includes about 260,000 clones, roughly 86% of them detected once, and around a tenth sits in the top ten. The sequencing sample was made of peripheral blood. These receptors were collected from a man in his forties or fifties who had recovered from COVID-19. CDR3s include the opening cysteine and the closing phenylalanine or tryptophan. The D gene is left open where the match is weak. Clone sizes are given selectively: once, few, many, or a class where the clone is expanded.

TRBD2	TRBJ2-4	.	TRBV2	CASSDGLAGGPSKNIQYF	TGTGCCAGCAGTGATGGGCTAGCGGGAGGGCCTTCCAAAAACATTCAGTACTTC
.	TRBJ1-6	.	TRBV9	CASSVYGGTPLHF	TGTGCCAGCAGCGTTTATGGGGGCACGCCCCTCCACTTT
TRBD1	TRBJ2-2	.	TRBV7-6	CASSLAGAGGTGELFF	TGTGCCAGCAGCTTAGCGGGGGCAGGGGGCACCGGGGAGCTGTTTTTT
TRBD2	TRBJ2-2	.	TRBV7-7	CASSTGTSGHTGELFF	TGTGCCAGCAGTACCGGGACTAGCGGCCACACCGGGGAGCTGTTTTTT
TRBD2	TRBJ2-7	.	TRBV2	CASSPGTRYEQYF	TGTGCCAGCAGCCCCGGGACTAGGTACGAGCAGTACTTC
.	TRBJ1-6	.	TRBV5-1	CASSLGQEGSPLHF	TGCGCCAGCAGCTTGGGGCAGGAAGGCTCACCCCTCCACTTT
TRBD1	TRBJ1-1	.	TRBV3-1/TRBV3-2	CASRPFRGGVSTEAFF	TGTGCCAGCAGACCGTTTCGAGGGGGCGTTTCCACTGAAGCTTTCTTT
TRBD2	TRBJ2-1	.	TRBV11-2	CASSLTSGSSYNEQFF	TGTGCCAGCAGCTTAACTAGCGGGAGCTCCTACAATGAGCAGTTCTTC
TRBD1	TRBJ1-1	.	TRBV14	CASRSGDRQNTEAFF	TGTGCCAGCAGATCAGGGGACAGACAAAACACTGAAGCTTTCTTT
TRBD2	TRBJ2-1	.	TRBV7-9	CASSLALAGGINEQFF	TGTGCCAGCAGCTTAGCGCTCGCGGGGGGGATTAATGAGCAGTTCTTC
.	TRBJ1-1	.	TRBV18	CASSLHPTGDTEAFF	TGTGCCAGCTCACTTCACCCAACTGGTGACACTGAAGCTTTCTTT
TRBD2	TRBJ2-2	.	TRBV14	CASSSGLAGMTGELFF	TGTGCCAGCAGCTCTGGACTAGCGGGAATGACCGGGGAGCTGTTTTTT
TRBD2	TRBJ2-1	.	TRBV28	CASSRTSGPGLYEQFF	TGTGCCAGCAGCAGGACTAGCGGGCCCGGACTCTATGAGCAGTTCTTC
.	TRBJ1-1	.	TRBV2	CASSDRRAIMNTEAFF	TGTGCCAGCAGCGACAGACGGGCCATCATGAACACTGAAGCTTTCTTT
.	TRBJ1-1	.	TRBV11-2	CASSSRRQMNTEAFF	TGTGCCAGCAGCTCCCGACGACAGATGAACACTGAAGCTTTCTTT
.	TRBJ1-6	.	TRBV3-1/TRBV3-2	CASSQFQGSNSPLHF	TGTGCCAGCAGCCAATTTCAGGGAAGTAATTCACCCCTCCACTTT
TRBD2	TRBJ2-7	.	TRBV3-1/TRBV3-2	CASSLGGLAYEQYF	TGTGCCAGCAGCCTTGGGGGACTAGCCTACGAGCAGTACTTC
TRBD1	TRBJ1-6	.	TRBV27	CASSSTGQGGSPLHF	TGTGCCAGCAGTTCCACGGGACAGGGCGGTTCACCCCTCCACTTT
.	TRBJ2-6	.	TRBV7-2	CASSLYRPSGANVLTF	TGTGCCAGCAGCTTATACAGACCCTCTGGGGCCAACGTCCTGACTTTC
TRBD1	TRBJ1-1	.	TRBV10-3	CAIRSGQGKGGNTEAFF	TGTGCCATCAGGTCGGGACAGGGAAAAGGGGGGAACACTGAAGCTTTCTTT
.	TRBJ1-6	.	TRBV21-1	CASSILKLTKISSYNSPLHF	TGTGCCAGCAGCATATTAAAGCTGACTAAAATAAGCTCCTATAATTCACCCCTCCACTTT
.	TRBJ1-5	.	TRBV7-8	CASREGRGAWRYDQPQHF	TGTGCCAGCAGGGAGGGGCGGGGGGCCTGGAGGTATGATCAGCCCCAGCATTTT
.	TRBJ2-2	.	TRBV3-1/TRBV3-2	CASSQVGGANTGELFF	TGTGCCAGCAGCCAAGTTGGCGGCGCGAACACCGGGGAGCTGTTTTTT
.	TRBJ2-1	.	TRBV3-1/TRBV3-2	CASSPDEQFF	TGTGCCAGCAGCCCAGATGAGCAGTTCTTC
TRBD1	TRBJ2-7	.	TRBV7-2	CASSLRDRFLSSYEQYF	TGTGCCAGCAGCTTAAGGGACAGATTTTTAAGCTCCTACGAGCAGTACTTC
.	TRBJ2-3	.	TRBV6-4	CASSDPPGHGTDTQYF	TGTGCCAGCAGTGACCCCCCGGGACACGGCACAGATACGCAGTATTTT
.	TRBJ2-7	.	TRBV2	CASSDRGSYEQYF	TGTGCCAGCAGTGATCGCGGCTCCTACGAGCAGTACTTC
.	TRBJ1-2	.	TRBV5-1	CASSTMSGASGYTF	TGCGCCAGCAGCACCATGTCTGGGGCTTCTGGCTACACCTTC
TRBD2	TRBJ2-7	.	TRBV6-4	CASKGQRDRVCYEQYF	TGTGCCAGCAAGGGCCAGCGGGATCGGGTTTGTTACGAGCAGTACTTC
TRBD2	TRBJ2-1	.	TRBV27	CASSIPGGSSYNEQFF	TGTGCCAGCAGTATCCCCGGGGGGAGCTCCTACAATGAGCAGTTCTTC
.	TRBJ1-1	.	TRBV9	CASSVLGGALGGTEAFF	TGTGCCAGCAGCGTCCTTGGGGGCGCTCTGGGGGGGACTGAAGCTTTCTTT
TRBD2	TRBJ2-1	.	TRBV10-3	CANGPSGNNEQFF	TGTGCCAATGGACCTAGCGGAAACAATGAGCAGTTCTTC
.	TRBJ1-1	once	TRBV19	CASSMGLSNGLRW	TGTGCCAGTAGTATGGGACTTTCGAACGGTCTAAGATGG
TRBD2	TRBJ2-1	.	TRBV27	CASSYGGVPNNEQFF	TGTGCCAGCAGTTACGGGGGGGTTCCCAACAATGAGCAGTTCTTC
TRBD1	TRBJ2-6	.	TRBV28	CASKPGQGLSGANVLTF	TGTGCCAGCAAACCGGGACAGGGCCTCTCTGGGGCCAACGTCCTGACTTTC
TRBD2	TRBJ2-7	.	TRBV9	CASSVGIAGTHYEQYF	TGTGCCAGCAGCGTAGGAATAGCGGGGACTCACTACGAGCAGTACTTC
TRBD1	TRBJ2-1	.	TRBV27	CASNWDRGSLDEQFF	TGTGCCAGCAATTGGGACAGGGGAAGTTTAGATGAGCAGTTCTTC